The following is a TCR beta chain sequence with its context. Its target is unknown. Assay used: immunoSEQ multiplex PCR; TCRdb lists only in-frame clones, some missing. The sample carries about 180,000 clones, around 88% recorded once. These data come from a study of T cell responses to AZD1222 COVID-19 vaccine. Study-wide results and limits: Reportedly, close to half of spike-specific TCRs are directed against unmutated variant regions. Possibly, clonal diversity was underestimated; donors were largely white British and included more females. A rise in Spike-specific TCR breadth and depth followed two AZD1222 doses.

The CDR3 runs 13 residues. V was clipped by 7 bases and J by 3 bases, with 10 bases between them. Per the germline V gene, CDR1 is SGHRS and CDR2 is YFSETQ. The chain joins TRBV5-1 to TRBJ1-4; D perhaps matches TRBD1 (5 bases). This specimen consisted of peripheral blood, obtained on day 0 of AZD1222 vaccination. The sequence was obtained from an adult in good health. CDR3 coding DNA: TGCGCCAGCCGCCTGGGGGCTAATGAAAAACTGTTTTTT. This codes for CASRLGANEKLFF.